The TCR beta chain described here comes from a study of CD4 T cells in relation to SARS-CoV-2 and coronaviruses. Study information: The negative reference was HIV-1 Nef peptide pool or peptide-free culture.

Profiling relied on immunoSEQ multiplex PCR, and the TCRdb table lists in-frame clones only, not all of them. The data contain about 22,000 clones, about two thirds of them singletons. The unexposed donors gave CD4+ T cells in 2011-2018, prior to COVID-19. CD4+ T cells were isolated from the cells after around 9 days of culture. PBMCs were plated at roughly 2 million per well in IL-2-containing medium. Study-wide points: Crossreactive clones expanded significantly less to SARS-CoV-2 than monoreactive clones. In around 60% of donors, memory CD4+ clonotypes crossrecognized SARS-CoV-2 and at least one common cold coronavirus spike.

On this clone itself: Antigen unknown.

V gave up 0 bases and J gave up 8 bases, with 16 bases separating them. CDR3 length: 16 amino acids. Germline V gives CDR1 LGHNA, CDR2 YNFKEQ. This chain links TRBV4-2 with TRBJ1-4, with a weak D call TRBD1 (5 bases). The sequencing sample was made of CD4+ T cells from PBMCs, cultured in vitro. The TCR was taken from a human donor in good health. This CDR3 is CASSQETGAHKEKLFF. In DNA, the CDR3 is TGTGCCAGCAGCCAAGAGACCGGGGCCCACAAGGAAAAACTGTTTTTT.